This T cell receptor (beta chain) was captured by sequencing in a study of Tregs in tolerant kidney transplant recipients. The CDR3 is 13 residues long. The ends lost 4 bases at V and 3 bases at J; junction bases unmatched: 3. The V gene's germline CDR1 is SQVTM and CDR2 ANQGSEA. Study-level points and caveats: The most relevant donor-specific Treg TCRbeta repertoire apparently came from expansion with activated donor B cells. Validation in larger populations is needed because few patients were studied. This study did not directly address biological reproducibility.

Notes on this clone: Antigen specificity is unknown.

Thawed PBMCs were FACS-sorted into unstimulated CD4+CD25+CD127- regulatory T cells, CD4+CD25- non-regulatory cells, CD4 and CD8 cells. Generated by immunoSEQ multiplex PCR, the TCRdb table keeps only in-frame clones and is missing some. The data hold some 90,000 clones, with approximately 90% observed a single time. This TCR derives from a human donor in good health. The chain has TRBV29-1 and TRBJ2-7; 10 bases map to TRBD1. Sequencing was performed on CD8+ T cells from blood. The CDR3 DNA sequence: TGCAGCGTTGCCCGGGACAGGGGCTACGAGCAGTACTTC. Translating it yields CSVARDRGYEQYF.